This T cell receptor beta chain is from a study of cytomegalovirus exposure and HLA in healthy donors. Overall study results and limits: The analysis excluded some indistinguishable V segments, including TRBV6-2 and TRBV6-3. Analysis performed later showed TCR beta chains linked to HLA being more clonally expanded than equally common others. Researchers catalogued about 150 TCR beta chains as cytomegalovirus-associated.

In the case of this clone: The antigen is undetermined.

The primer mix had 60 Vbeta and 13 Jbeta primers. Sequencing used immunoSEQ multiplex PCR; TCRdb keeps in-frame clones, though not all of them. The data hold some 180,000 clones, with roughly 87% observed a single time. Germline trimming cut 0 bases from V and 6 bases from J; bases unmatched to any gene: 15. The germline V gene encodes CDR1 GTSNPN and CDR2 SVGIG (reference sequence). The CDR3 contains 17 residues. The chain carries TRBV30 and TRBJ2-3; 7 bases match TRBD2. This receptor was identified in a girl under three years old in good health and CMV-seronegative. Sample: PBMCs. For the CDR3, the DNA is TGTGCCTGGAGTGTCCCGGGACTACCAGCTGGCGTGGATACGCAGTATTTT. Its translation is CAWSVPGLPAGVDTQYF.